This T cell receptor (beta chain) was identified in a study of technical replicates of blood from a handful of donors. There are 15 residues in the CDR3. Trimming cost V 6 bases and J 5 bases; bases outside gene matches: 8. Looked up from germline, CDR1 is ENHRY and CDR2 is SYGVKD. Clones were sequenced by immunoSEQ multiplex PCR, and TCRdb holds only the in-frame ones, with some missing. Here the sample spans some 62,000 clones, approximately 87% being singletons. The sequence was collected from a human donor in good health. Some clones in this sample may be carry-over from other donors' samples. The sample was PBMCs. V is TRBV10-3 and J is TRBJ2-7; 12 bases are a match to TRBD1. CDR3 in DNA: TGTGCCATCAGATTCTCCGGGACAGGGGGCAACGAGCAGTACTTC. This translates into CAIRFSGTGGNEQYF.